This T cell receptor (beta chain) derives from a study of blood T cell repertoires in COVID-19. Clones were sequenced by immunoSEQ multiplex PCR, and TCRdb holds only the in-frame ones, with some missing. The sample has a few hundred thousand clones; around 90% are singletons. Per germline, CDR1 SGHRS and CDR2 YFSETQ. V was clipped by 9 bases and J by 3 bases; unmatched bases: 10. The CDR3 runs to 14 residues. The sample comprised PBMCs or T cells enriched from blood (not recorded which). The chain uses TRBV5-1 and TRBJ1-1, with TRBD1 matching 8 bases. This TCR was recovered from a middle-aged woman who had been exposed to COVID-19. The CDR3 reads CATRQGYSHTEAFF. The DNA for the CDR3 is TGCGCCACCAGACAGGGGTATTCACACACTGAAGCTTTCTTT.